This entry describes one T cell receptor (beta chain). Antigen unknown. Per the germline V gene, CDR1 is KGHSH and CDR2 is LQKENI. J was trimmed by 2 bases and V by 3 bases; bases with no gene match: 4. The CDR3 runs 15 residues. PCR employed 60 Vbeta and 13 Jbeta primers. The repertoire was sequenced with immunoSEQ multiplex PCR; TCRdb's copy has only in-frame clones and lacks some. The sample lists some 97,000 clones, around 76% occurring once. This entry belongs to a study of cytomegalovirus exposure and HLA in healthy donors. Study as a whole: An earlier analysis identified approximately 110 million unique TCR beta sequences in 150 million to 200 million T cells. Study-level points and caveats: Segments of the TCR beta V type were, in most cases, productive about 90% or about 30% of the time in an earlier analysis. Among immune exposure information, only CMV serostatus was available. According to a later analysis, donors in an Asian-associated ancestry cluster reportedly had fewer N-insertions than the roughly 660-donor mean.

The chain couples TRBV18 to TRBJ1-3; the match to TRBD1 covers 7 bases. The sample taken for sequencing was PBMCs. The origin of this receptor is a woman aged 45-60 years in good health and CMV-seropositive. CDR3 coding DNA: TGTGCCAGCTCACCCCCCGGGACAGCTGGAAACACCATATATTTT. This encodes CASSPPGTAGNTIYF.